This T cell receptor (beta chain) was observed in a study of blood T cell repertoires in COVID-19. Study as a whole: PBMCs, B-cell-depleted T cells, or T cells were the source of the cDNA or gDNA that made up the material.

Libraries were prepared by immunoSEQ multiplex PCR; TCRdb keeps only in-frame clonotypes and omits some of them. The sample has 250,000 to 300,000 clones; 88% are singletons. This CDR3 contains 15 residues. Germline CDR1 is SGHTA and CDR2 is FQGNSA. J was trimmed by 8 bases and V by 2 bases; bases with no gene match: 7. This clonotype was sampled from a woman in her seventies with COVID-19, enrolled during active disease. Material: peripheral blood. The chain recombines TRBV7-2 with TRBJ1-4; 8 positions agree with TRBD1. CDR3 loop: CASSLQDREGEKLFF. CDR3 nucleotides: TGTGCCAGCAGCTTACAGGACAGGGAGGGCGAAAAACTGTTTTTT.